The 7 T cell receptor beta chains presented below share a single source sample, sequenced in a study of quantifying T cell responses using KT2 cells. Across the whole study: RNA was reverse transcribed with TCR alpha and beta constant-region primers.

An oligo carrying a UMI was ligated to the cDNA 3' end. An equimolar mix of RC1.1 and RC1.2 primed the beta chain across TRBC1 and TRBC2. Each CDR3 protein is one row after TCRdb ran MiXCR on the UMI-ligation and nested PCR reads. The profile shows 45,000 to 65,000 distinct CDR3 sequences, about 12% of them singletons. Input material: PBMCs spiked with cells of the T cell clone KT2. These TCRs come from a human donor.

The rearrangement joins TRBV12-5 to TRBJ1-5; no firm D call. CDR3 length equals 12 residues. CDR1 LGHNT and CDR2 FRNRAP come from the germline V gene. Trimming cost V 6 bases and J 7 bases, with 10 bases left between them. The CDR3 DNA is TGTGCTAGTGGCTCTACCAAACAGCCCCAGCATTTT. This codes for CASGSTKQPQHF.

V gene TRBV5-1 combines with J gene TRBJ1-2; 7 bases align to TRBD1. This CDR3 is 16 amino acids long. In germline, CDR1 is SGHRS, CDR2 YFSETQ. The V and J ends lost 0 bases and 4 bases, in that order; junction bases with no gene match: 9. The CDR3 DNA follows: TGCGCCAGCAGCTTGGTATCAGGGGGAACCGGCTATGGCTACACCTTC. Amino acids: CASSLVSGGTGYGYTF.

Ten or more counts support this clonotype. The chain joins TRBV28 to TRBJ2-3; D remains ambiguous. The CDR3 runs to 15 residues. The ends were cut back, 2 bases at V and 0 bases at J, with 9 bases in the middle. Germline V CDR1 and CDR2: MDHEN, SYDVKM. The CDR3 is CASSLRGSSTDTQYF. The CDR3 nucleotides read TGTGCCAGCAGTTTACGTGGCTCTAGCACAGATACGCAGTATTTT.

This clonotype was seen a handful of times. This sequence joins TRBV3-1 and TRBJ1-6; the D is unclear. The germline V gene encodes CDR1 LGHDT and CDR2 YNNKEL (reference sequence). Deletions cut 4 bases from V and 6 bases from J, with 10 bases between. The CDR3 is made up of 14 amino acids. CDR3 in amino acids: CASSRGSVNSPLHF. Written as DNA, the CDR3 is TGTGCCAGCAGCCGCGGGTCAGTTAATTCACCCCTCCACTTT.

A note on this clonotype: This may be a read error: a much more frequent sequence differs by one nucleotide. The chain has TRBV6-5 and TRBJ1-1; D is uncertain. Germline-derived CDR1 and CDR2 are MNHEY and SVGAGI. CDR3 length: 12 residues. The CDR3 bases are TGTGCCAGCAGTAGGGTGAACACTGAAGCTCTCTTT. Its protein product is CASSRVNTEALF.

The V gene is TRBV6-6, the J gene TRBJ2-5; TRBD2 matches 7 bases. The CDR3 contains 14 residues. The germline V gene encodes CDR1 MNHNY and CDR2 SVGAGI (reference sequence). The J segment lost 3 bases and the V segment lost 2 bases, leaving 3 bases of the junction unmatched. CDR3 sequence (DNA): TGTGCCAGCAGTTACGTGCGGGGGAAAGAGACCCAGTACTTC. Encoded protein: CASSYVRGKETQYF.

The rearrangement links TRBV25-1 to TRBJ2-7, with TRBD1 matching over 8 bases. The J segment lost 0 bases and the V segment lost 10 bases, leaving 5 bases of the junction unmatched. Germline V gene lookup returns CDR1 MGHDK and CDR2 SYGVNS. The CDR3 contains 13 residues. CDR3 DNA: TGTGCCACCGAGGACAGGGTCTCCTACGAGCAGTACTTC. It translates to CATEDRVSYEQYF.